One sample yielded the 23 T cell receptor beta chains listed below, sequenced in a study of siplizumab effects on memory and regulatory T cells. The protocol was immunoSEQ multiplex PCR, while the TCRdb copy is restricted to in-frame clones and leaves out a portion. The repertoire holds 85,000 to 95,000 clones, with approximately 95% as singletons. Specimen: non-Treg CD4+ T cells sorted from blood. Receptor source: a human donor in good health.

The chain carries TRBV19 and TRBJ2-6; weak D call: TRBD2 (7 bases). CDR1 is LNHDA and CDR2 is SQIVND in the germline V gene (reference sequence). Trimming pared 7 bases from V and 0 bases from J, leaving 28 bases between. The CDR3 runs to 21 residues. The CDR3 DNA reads TGTGCCAGTACCCACACGCCACTCCTGGGGGGGGCCCACTCTGGGGCCAACGTCCTGACTTTC. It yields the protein CASTHTPLLGGAHSGANVLTF. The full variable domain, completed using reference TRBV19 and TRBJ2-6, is DGGITQSPKYLFRKEGQNVTLSCEQNLNHDAMYWYRQDPGQGLRLIYYSQIVNDFQKGDIAEGYSVSREKKESFPLTVTSAQKNPTAFYLCASTHTPLLGGAHSGANVLTFGAGSRLTVL.

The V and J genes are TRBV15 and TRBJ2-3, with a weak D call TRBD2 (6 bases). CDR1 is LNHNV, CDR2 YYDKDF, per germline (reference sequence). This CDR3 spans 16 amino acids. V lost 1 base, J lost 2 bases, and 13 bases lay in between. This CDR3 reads CATSRARDAVTDTQYF. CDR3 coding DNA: TGTGCCACCAGCAGAGCGCGGGACGCTGTCACAGATACGCAGTATTTT.

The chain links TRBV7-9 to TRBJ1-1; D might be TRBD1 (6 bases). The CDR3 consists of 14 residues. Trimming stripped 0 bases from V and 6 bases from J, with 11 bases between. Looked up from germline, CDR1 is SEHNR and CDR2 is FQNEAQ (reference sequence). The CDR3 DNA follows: TGTGCCAGCAGCTTAGCGCAGGGGCGGGCTGAAGCTTTCTTT. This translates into CASSLAQGRAEAFF.

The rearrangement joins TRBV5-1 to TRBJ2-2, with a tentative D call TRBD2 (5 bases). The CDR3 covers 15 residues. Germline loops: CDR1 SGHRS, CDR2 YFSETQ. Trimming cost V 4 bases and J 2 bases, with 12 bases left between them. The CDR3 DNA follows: TGCGCCAGCAGCCGGGCCGGGGTTAACACCGGGGAGCTGTTTTTT. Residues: CASSRAGVNTGELFF. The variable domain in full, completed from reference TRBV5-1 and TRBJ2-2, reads KAGVTQTPRYLIKTRGQQVTLSCSPISGHRSVSWYQQTPGQGLQFLFEYFSETQRNKGNFPGRFSGRQFSNSRSEMNVSTLELGDSALYLCASSRAGVNTGELFFGEGSRLTVL.

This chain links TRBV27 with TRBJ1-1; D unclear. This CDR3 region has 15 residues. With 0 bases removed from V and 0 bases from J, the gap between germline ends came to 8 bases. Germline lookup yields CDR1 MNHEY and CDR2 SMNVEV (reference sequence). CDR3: CASSLSTHLNTEAFF. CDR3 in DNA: TGTGCCAGCAGTTTATCGACACACTTGAACACTGAAGCTTTCTTT.

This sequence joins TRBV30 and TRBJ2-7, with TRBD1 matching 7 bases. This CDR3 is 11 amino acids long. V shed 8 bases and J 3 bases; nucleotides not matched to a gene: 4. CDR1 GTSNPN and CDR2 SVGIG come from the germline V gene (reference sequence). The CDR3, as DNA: TGTGCCGGAAACAGGGGCTACGAGCAGTACTTC. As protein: CAGNRGYEQYF. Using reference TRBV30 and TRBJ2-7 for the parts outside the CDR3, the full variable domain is SQTIHQWPATLVQPVGSPLSLECTVEGTSNPNLYWYRQAAGRGLQLLFYSVGIGQISSEVPQNLSASRPQDRQFILSSKKLLLSDSGFYLCAGNRGYEQYFGPGTRLTVT.

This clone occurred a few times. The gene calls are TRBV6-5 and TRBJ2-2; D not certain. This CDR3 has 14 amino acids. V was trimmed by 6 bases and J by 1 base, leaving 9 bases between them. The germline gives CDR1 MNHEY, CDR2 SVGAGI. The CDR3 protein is CASRRDGNTGELFF. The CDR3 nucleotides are TGTGCCAGCAGACGAGACGGGAACACCGGGGAGCTGTTTTTT.

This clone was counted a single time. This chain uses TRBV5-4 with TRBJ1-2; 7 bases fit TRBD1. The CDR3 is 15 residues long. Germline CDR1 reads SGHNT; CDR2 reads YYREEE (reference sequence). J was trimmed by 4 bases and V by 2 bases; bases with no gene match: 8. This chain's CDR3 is CASSFRQGGSYGYTF. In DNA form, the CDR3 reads TGTGCCAGCAGCTTCCGACAGGGAGGGAGCTATGGCTACACCTTC.

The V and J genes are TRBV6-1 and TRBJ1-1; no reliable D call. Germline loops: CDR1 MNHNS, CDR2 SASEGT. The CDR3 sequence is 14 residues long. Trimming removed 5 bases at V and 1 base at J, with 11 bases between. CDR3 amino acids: CASSPTFTNTEAFF. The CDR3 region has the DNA TGTGCCAGCAGTCCGACCTTTACGAACACTGAAGCTTTCTTT.

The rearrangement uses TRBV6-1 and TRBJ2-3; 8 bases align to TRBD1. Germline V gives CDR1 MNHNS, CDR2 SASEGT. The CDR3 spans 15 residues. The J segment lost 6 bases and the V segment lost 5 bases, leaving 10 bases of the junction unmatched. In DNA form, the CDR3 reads TGTGCCAGCAGTTCCTTCGGTGACAGGGGTGATACGCAGTATTTT. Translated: CASSSFGDRGDTQYF.

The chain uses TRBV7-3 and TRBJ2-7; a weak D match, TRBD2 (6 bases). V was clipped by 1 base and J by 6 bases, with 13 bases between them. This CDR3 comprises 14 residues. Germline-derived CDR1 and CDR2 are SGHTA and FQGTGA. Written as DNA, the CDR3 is TGTGCCAGCAGCTTAATGGGCGGGGCGGGCGAGCAGTACTTC. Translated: CASSLMGGAGEQYF.

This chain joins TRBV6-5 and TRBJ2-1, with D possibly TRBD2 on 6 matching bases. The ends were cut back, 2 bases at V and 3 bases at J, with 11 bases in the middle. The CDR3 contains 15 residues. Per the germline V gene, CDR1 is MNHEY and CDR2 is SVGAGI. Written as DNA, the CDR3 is TGTGCCAGCAGTTACGGGGGGATACTCTACAATGAGCAGTTCTTC. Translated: CASSYGGILYNEQFF.

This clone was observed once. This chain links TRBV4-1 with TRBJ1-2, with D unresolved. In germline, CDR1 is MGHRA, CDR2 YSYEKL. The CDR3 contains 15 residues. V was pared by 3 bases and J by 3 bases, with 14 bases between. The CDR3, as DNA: TGCGCCAGCAGCCATCCCCAAACGGGAGACTATGGCTACACCTTC. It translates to CASSHPQTGDYGYTF.

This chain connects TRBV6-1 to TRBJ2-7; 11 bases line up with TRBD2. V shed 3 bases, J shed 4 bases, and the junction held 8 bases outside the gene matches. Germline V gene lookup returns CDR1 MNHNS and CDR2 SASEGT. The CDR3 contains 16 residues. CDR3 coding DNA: TGTGCCAGCAGTGAGGGGGTAGCGGGAGGGCCGTACGAGCAGTACTTC. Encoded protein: CASSEGVAGGPYEQYF.

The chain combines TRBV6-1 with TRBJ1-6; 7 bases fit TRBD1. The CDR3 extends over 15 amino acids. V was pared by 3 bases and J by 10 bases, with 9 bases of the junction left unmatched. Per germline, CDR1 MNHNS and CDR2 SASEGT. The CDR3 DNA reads TGTGCCAGCAGTGAGAGACAGGGCCAGCGCTCACCCCTCCACTTT. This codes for CASSERQGQRSPLHF.

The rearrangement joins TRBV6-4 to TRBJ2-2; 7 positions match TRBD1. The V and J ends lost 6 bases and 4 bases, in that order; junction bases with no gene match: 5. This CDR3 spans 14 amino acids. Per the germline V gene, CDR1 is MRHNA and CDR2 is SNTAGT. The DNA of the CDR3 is TGTGCCAGCAGGGTACAGGGGAGCACCGGGGAGCTGTTTTTT. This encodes CASRVQGSTGELFF.

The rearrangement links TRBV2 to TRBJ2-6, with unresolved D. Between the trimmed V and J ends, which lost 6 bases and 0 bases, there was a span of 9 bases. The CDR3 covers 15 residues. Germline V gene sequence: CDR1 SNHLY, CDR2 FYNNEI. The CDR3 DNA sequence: TGTGCCAGCAGGGGGTCGGTCTCTGGGGCCAACGTCCTGACTTTC. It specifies CASRGSVSGANVLTF.

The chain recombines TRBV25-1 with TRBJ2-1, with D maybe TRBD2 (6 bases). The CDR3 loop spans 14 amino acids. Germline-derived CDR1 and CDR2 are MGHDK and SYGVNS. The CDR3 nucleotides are TGTGCGACCGGCAGAGGAGGGGCCTACAATGAGCAGTTCTTC. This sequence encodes CATGRGGAYNEQFF.

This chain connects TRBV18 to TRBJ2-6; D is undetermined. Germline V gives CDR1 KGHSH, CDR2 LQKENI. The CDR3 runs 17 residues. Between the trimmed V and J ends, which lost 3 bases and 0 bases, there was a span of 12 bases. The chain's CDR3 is CASSPLGPNSGANVLTF. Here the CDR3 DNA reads TGTGCCAGCTCACCTCTCGGTCCCAACTCTGGGGCCAACGTCCTGACTTTC.

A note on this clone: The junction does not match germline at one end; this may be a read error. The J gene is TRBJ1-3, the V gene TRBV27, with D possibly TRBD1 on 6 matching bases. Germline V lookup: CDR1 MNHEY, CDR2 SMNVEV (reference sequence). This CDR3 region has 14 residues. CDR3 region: CASGFGGSGNTIYF. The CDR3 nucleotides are TGTGCCAGCGGTTTTGGGGGCTCGGGAAACACCATATATTTT.

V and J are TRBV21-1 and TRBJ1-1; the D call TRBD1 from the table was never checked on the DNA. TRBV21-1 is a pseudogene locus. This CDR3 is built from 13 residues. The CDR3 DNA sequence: TGTGCCAGCAGCACCCAAACGGACAGTGAAGCTTTCTTT. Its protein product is CASSTQTDSEAFF.

CDR3 in amino acids: CASSVDGSNQPQHF. The CDR3 DNA reads TGTGCCAGCAGCGTTGATGGTAGCAATCAGCCCCAGCATTTT. This chain connects TRBV9 to TRBJ1-5; D unclear. The CDR3 covers 14 residues. Trimming stripped 2 bases from V and 0 bases from J, with 6 bases between. Per germline, CDR1 SGDLS and CDR2 YYNGEE.

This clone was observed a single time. The CDR3 DNA follows: TGTGCCACCAGCAGAGATTTGGGCGGGCATGAAGCTTTCTTT. Its protein product is CATSRDLGGHEAFF. The V and J genes are TRBV15 and TRBJ1-1, with D unresolved. CDR1 is LNHNV, CDR2 YYDKDF, per germline (reference sequence). V lost 0 bases and J 7 bases, leaving 12 bases between the germline ends. The CDR3 has 14 amino acids.